The source of this TCR beta chain is a study of blood T cell repertoires in COVID-19. Study at large: Researchers got acute and convalescent COVID-19 samples from the United States, Italy and Spain. Sources were T cells, B-cell-depleted T cells, or PBMCs; the material itself was cDNA or gDNA.

TCRdb keeps only in-frame clones here, not all; method: immunoSEQ multiplex PCR. The sample has roughly 500,000 clones; 85% to 90% are singletons. Donors were grouped by their self-reported clinical history. The TCR was taken from a woman aged 40 to 50 who had recovered from COVID-19. Sequenced material: PBMCs or T cells enriched from blood (not recorded which).

CDR3 residues: CASSSPDRGWGYTF. CDR3 sequence (DNA): TGCGCCAGCAGCTCCCCGGACAGGGGCTGGGGCTACACCTTC. The chain joins TRBV5-1 to TRBJ1-2; TRBD1 matches at 9 bases. V shed 3 bases and J 8 bases; nucleotides not matched to a gene: 8. CDR1 SGHRS and CDR2 YFSETQ come from the germline V gene. The CDR3 totals 14 residues.